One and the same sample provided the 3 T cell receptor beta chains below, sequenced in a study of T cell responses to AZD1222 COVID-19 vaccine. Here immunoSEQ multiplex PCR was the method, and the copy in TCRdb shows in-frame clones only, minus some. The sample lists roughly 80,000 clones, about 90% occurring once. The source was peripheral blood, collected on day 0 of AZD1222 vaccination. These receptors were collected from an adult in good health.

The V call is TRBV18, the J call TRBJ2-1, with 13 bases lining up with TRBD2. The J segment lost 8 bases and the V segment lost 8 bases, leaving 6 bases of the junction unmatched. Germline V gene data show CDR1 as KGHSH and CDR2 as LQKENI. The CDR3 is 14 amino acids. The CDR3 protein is CASTGLAGEYEQFF. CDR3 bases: TGTGCCAGCACTGGACTAGCGGGAGAGTATGAGCAGTTCTTC. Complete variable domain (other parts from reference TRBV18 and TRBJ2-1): NAGVMQNPRHLVRRRGQEARLRCSPMKGHSHVYWYRQLPEEGLKFMVYLQKENIIDESGMPKERFSAEFPKEGPSILRIQQVVRGDSAAYFCASTGLAGEYEQFFGPGTRLTVL.

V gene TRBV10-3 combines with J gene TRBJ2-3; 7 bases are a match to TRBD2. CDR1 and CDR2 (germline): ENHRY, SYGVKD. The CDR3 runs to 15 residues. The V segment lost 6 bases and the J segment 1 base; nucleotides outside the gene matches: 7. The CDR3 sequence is CAIRGSGIRTDTQYF. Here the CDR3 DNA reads TGTGCCATCAGGGGCAGCGGGATCCGCACAGATACGCAGTATTTT.

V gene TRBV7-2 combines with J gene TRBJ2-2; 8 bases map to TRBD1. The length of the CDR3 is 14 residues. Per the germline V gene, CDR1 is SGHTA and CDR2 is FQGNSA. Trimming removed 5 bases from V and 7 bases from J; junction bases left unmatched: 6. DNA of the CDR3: TGTGCCAGCAGCGCGGACAGGGCGAACGGGGAGCTGTTTTTT. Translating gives CASSADRANGELFF.